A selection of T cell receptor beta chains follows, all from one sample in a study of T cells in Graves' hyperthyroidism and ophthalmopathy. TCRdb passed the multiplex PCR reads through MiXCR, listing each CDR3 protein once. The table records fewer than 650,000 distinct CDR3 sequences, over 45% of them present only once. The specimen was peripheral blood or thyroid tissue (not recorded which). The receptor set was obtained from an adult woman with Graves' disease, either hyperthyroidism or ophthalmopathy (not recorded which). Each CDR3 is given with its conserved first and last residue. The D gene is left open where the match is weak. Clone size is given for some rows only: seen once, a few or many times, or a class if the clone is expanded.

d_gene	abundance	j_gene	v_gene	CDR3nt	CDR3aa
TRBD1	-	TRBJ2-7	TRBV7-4	TGTGCCAGCTCGGGACAGAACTACTACGAGCAGTACTTC	CASSGQNYYEQYF
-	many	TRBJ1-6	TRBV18	TGTGCCAGCTCACCCGGACCGGAGGCTGATTCACCCCTCCACTTT	CASSPGPEADSPLHF
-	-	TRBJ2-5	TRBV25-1	TGTGCCAGCGTTGAAACTAGGGAGTCGGAGACCCAGTACTTC	CASVETRESETQYF
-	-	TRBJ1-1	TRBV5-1	TGCGCCAGCAGCTTGGTTGGGGGGCTCGATTTAGAAGCTTTCTTT	CASSLVGGLDLEAFF
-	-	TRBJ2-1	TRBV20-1	TGCAGTGCTTTACAGGGTGTCAATGAGCAGTTCTTC	CSALQGVNEQFF
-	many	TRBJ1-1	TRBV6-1	TGTGCCAGCAACATACAAAACACTGAAGCTTTCTTT	CASNIQNTEAFF
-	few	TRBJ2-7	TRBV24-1	TGTGCCACCAGTGCGGCAGGGATAACCTACGAGCAGTACTTC	CATSAAGITYEQYF
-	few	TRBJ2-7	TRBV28	TGTGCCAGCACCCTTGGGTCCGAGCAGTACTTC	CASTLGSEQYF
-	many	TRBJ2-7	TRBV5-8	TGTGCCAGCAGCTTGGTGGGGATGTCCTACGAGCAGTACTTC	CASSLVGMSYEQYF
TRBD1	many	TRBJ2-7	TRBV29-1	TGCAGCAGCCACCGGGACAGGAACTACGAGCAGTACTTC	CSSHRDRNYEQYF
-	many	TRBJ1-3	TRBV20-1	TGCAGTGCTCGGGACGCGGCTGGAAACACCATATATTTT	CSARDAAGNTIYF
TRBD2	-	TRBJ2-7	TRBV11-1	TGTGCCAGTCGACTAGCGGGAGCCTACGAGCAGTACTTC	CASRLAGAYEQYF
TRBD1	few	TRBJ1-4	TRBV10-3	TGTGCCATTTCGACAGGGGTCAGTGAAAAACTGTTTTTT	CAISTGVSEKLFF
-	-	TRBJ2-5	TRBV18	TGTGCCAGCTCACCAATGGACACCCAAGAGACCCAGTACTTC	CASSPMDTQETQYF
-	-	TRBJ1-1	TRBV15	TGTGCCACCAGCAGAGTGAGTAGGGGAACTGAAGCTTTCTTT	CATSRVSRGTEAFF
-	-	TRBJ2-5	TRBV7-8	TGTGCCAGCAGCTTTTCGGGTAGCAATCAGCCCCAGTACTTC	CASSFSGSNQPQYF
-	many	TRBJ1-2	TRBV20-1	TGCAGTGCTGCGGACCCTATTACTAACTATGGCTACACCTTC	CSAADPITNYGYTF
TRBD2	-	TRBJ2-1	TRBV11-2	TGTGCCAGCAGCTTAGAGGGGGGGGTCAACAATGAGCAGTTCTTC	CASSLEGGVNNEQFF